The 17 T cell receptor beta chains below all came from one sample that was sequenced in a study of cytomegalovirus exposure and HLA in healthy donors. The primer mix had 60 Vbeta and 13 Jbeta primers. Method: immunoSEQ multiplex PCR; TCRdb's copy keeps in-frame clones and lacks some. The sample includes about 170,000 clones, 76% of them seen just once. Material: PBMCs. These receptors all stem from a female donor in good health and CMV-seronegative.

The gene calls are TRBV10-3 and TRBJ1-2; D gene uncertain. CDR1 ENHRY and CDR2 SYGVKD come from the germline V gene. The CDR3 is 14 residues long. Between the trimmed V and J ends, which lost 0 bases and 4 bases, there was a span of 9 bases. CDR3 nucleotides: TGTGCCATCAGTGAGTCAGAGGGTACCTATGGCTACACCTTC. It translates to CAISESEGTYGYTF.

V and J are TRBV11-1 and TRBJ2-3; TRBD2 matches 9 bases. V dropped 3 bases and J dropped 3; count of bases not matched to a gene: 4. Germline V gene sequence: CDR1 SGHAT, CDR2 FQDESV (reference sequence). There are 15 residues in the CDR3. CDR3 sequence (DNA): TGTGCCAGCAGCTTTAGCGGGAGTAGAACAGATACGCAGTATTTT. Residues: CASSFSGSRTDTQYF.

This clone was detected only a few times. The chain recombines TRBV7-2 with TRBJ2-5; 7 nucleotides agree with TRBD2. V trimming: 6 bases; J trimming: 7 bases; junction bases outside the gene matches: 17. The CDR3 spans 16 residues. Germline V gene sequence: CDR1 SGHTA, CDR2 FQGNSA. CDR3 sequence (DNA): TGTGCCAGCAGTCCACTGGGCGGGAGCCCCCCCGGGACCCAGTACTTC. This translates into CASSPLGGSPPGTQYF. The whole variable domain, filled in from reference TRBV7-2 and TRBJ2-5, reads GAGVSQSPSNKVTEKGKDVELRCDPISGHTALYWYRQSLGQGLEFLIYFQGNSAPDKSGLPSDRFSAERTGGSVSTLTIQRTQQEDSAVYLCASSPLGGSPPGTQYFGPGTRLLVL.

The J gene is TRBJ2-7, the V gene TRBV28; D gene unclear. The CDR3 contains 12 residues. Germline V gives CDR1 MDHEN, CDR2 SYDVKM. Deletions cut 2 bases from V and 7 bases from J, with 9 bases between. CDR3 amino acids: CASSLVQWEQYF. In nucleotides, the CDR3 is TGTGCCAGCAGTTTAGTTCAGTGGGAGCAGTACTTC.

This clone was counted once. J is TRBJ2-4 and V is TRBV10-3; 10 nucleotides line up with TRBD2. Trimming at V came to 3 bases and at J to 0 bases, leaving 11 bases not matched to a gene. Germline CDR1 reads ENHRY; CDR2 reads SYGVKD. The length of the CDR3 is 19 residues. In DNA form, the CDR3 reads TGTGCCATCAGTGACCCCCGCGAGCGGGAGGGCCGAGCCAAAAACATTCAGTACTTC. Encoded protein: CAISDPREREGRAKNIQYF.

The CDR3: CASSFRAGLRETQYF. In DNA form, the CDR3 reads TGTGCCAGCAGCTTCAGAGCGGGCCTCCGTGAGACCCAGTACTTC. The chain joins TRBV11-3 to TRBJ2-5, with D possibly TRBD2 on 6 matching bases. Germline values: CDR1 SGHNT, CDR2 YENEEA. Deletions cut 3 bases from V and 5 bases from J, with 16 bases between. The CDR3 has 15 residues.

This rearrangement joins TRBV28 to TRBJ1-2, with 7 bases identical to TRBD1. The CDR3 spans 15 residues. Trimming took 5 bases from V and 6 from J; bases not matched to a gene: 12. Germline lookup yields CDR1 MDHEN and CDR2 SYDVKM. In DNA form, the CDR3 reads TGTGCCAGCAGTCCCGCTGACAGGGTAGGGAATGGCTACACCTTC. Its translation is CASSPADRVGNGYTF.

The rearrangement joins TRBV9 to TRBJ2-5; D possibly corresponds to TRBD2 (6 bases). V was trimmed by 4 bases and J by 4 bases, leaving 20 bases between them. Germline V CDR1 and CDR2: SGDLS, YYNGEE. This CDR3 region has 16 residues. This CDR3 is CASSSTGDVAAETQYF. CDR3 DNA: TGTGCCAGCAGCTCAACGGGGGATGTAGCGGCAGAGACCCAGTACTTC.

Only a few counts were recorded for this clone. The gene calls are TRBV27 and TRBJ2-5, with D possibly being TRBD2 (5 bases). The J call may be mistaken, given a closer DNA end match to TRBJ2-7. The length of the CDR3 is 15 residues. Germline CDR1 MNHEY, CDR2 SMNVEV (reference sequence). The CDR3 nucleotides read TGTGCCAGCAGTCCGGAGTCTAGCATAGCCTACGAGCAGTACTTC. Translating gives CASSPESSIAYEQYF.

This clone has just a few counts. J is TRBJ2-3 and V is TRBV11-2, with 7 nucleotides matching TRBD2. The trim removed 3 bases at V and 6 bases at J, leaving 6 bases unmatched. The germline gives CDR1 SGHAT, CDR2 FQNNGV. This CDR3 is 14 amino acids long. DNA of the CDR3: TGTGCCAGCAGCTTGGGGGAGGGTGCGGATACGCAGTATTTT. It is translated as CASSLGEGADTQYF.

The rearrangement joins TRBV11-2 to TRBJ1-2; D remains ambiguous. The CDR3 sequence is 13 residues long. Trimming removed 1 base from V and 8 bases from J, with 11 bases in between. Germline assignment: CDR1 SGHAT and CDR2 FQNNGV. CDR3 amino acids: CASSLVMGEGYTF. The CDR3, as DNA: TGTGCCAGCAGCTTAGTGATGGGAGAGGGCTACACCTTC.

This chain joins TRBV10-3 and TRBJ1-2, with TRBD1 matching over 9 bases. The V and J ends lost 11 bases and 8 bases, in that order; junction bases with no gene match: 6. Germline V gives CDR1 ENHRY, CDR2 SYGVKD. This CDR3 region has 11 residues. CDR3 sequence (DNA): TGTGCCCTCGGGACAGGGTGGGGCTACACCTTC. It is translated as CALGTGWGYTF.

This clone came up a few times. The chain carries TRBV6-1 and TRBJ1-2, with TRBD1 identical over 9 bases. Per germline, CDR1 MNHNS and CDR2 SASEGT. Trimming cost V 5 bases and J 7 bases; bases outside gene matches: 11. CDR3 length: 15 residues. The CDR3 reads CASSFTGGAESGYTF. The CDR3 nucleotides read TGTGCCAGCAGTTTCACAGGGGGCGCCGAGAGTGGCTACACCTTC.

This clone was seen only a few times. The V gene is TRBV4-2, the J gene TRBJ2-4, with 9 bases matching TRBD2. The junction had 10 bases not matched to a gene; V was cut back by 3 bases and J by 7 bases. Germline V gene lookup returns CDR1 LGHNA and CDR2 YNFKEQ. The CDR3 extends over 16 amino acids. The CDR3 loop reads CASSQALAGSGNIQYF. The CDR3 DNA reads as TGTGCCAGCAGCCAGGCCCTAGCGGGGTCAGGGAACATTCAGTACTTC.

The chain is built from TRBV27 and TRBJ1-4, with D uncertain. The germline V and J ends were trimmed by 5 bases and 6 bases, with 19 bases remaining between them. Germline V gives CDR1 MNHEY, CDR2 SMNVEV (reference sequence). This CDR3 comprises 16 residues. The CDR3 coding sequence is TGTGCCAGCAGTCTCCACCGGAGCTCGTCGGATGAAAAACTGTTTTTT. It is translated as CASSLHRSSSDEKLFF.

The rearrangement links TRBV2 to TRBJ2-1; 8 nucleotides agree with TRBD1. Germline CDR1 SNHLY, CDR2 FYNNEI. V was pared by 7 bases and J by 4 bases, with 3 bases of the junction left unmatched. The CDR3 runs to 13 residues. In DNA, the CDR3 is TGTGCCAGCAAGGACAGGGATTACAATGAGCAGTTCTTC. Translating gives CASKDRDYNEQFF.

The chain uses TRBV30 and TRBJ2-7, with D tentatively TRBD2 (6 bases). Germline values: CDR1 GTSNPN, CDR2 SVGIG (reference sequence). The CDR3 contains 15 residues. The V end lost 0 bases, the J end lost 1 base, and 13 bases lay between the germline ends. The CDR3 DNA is TGTGCCTGGAGTGTGGGGGGTCCCCTATCCTACGAGCAGTACTTC. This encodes CAWSVGGPLSYEQYF.